A single sample is the source of the 21 T cell receptor beta chains below, sequenced in a study of cytomegalovirus exposure and HLA in healthy donors. Use of 60 Vbeta and 13 Jbeta primers characterized the PCR. The repertoire was sequenced with immunoSEQ multiplex PCR; TCRdb's copy has only in-frame clones and lacks some. The sample has 250,000 to 350,000 clones, about nine tenths seen once. Specimen: PBMCs. Source of these receptors: a man in his forties in good health and CMV-seropositive.

This chain joins TRBV13 and TRBJ2-7; D is uncertain. Germline lookup yields CDR1 PRHDT and CDR2 FYEKMQ (reference sequence). This CDR3 comprises 14 residues. Trimming pared 2 bases from V and 3 bases from J, leaving 11 bases between. The CDR3 loop is CASSLSVPSYEQYF. The CDR3, as DNA: TGTGCCAGCAGCTTATCGGTTCCAAGCTACGAGCAGTACTTC.

This sequence joins TRBV19 and TRBJ2-7; tentative D call: TRBD2 (6 bases). V was shortened by 1 base and J by 10 bases, with 8 bases between the two germline ends. Germline CDR1 and CDR2: LNHDA and SQIVND (reference sequence). This CDR3 has 11 residues. The CDR3 nucleotides read TGTGCCAGTAGTATAGGCGGGATCCAGTACTTC. Translated, it gives CASSIGGIQYF.

This sequence joins TRBV30 and TRBJ1-2; perhaps TRBD1 as D (6 bases). From germline, CDR1 is GTSNPN and CDR2 SVGIG (reference sequence). The CDR3 totals 13 residues. The V and J ends lost 5 bases and 2 bases respectively, with 12 bases between them. Written as DNA, the CDR3 is TGTGCCTGGGAGGGAGGGGGGAACTATGGCTACACCTTC. It codes for CAWEGGGNYGYTF.

The J gene is TRBJ1-3, the V gene TRBV11-2; no clear D gene. Germline V gene lookup returns CDR1 SGHAT and CDR2 FQNNGV. CDR3 size: 14 residues. V lost 0 bases and J lost 2, with 5 bases in between. The CDR3 region is CASSLDRTGNTIYF. In nucleotides, the CDR3 is TGTGCCAGCAGCTTAGACAGAACTGGAAACACCATATATTTT.

This chain links TRBV7-2 with TRBJ1-1, with a weak D call TRBD1 (5 bases). Trimming took off 4 bases at V and 8 bases at J, with 14 bases between the two ends. CDR1 is SGHTA and CDR2 is FQGNSA in the germline V gene. There are 13 residues in the CDR3. This chain's CDR3 is CASSSLWGLEAFF. CDR3 DNA: TGTGCCAGCAGCTCCCTTTGGGGCCTAGAAGCTTTCTTT.

The V call is TRBV28, the J call TRBJ2-7; possibly TRBD2 for D (11 bases). The CDR3 is made up of 19 amino acids. The V end lost 3 bases, the J end lost 3 bases, and 27 bases lay between the germline ends. Germline V gives CDR1 MDHEN, CDR2 SYDVKM. CDR3 region: CASSLGGQGWTSGYYEQYF. DNA of the CDR3: TGTGCCAGCAGTTTGGGGGGACAGGGGTGGACTAGCGGGTACTACGAGCAGTACTTC.

Points on this clone: One end of the junction is discordant with germline, which a read error may explain. The CDR3 DNA is TGTTCCAGCAGCGCCCGGACTAGCGGGGCCTACAATGAGCAGTTCTTC. Encoded protein: CSSSARTSGAYNEQFF. V is TRBV7-9 and J is TRBJ2-1, with 12 bases lining up with TRBD2. CDR1 is SEHNR, CDR2 FQNEAQ, per germline (reference sequence). The CDR3 is made up of 16 amino acids.

V usage is TRBV28 and J usage is TRBJ1-1; 8 nucleotides agree with TRBD1. Germline CDR1 and CDR2: MDHEN and SYDVKM. J gave up 2 bases and V 1 base, and 9 bases lay outside the gene matches. The CDR3 length is 17 residues. The CDR3 is CASSLFGVQGANTEAFF. The CDR3 region has the DNA TGTGCCAGCAGTTTATTCGGTGTTCAGGGGGCCAACACTGAAGCTTTCTTT.

CDR3: CAWTLDRAAYGYTF. CDR3 sequence (DNA): TGTGCCTGGACCCTGGACAGGGCGGCCTATGGCTACACCTTC. The V and J genes are TRBV30 and TRBJ1-2, with 8 bases identical to TRBD1. V shed 4 bases, J shed 4 bases, and the junction held 8 bases outside the gene matches. The CDR3 has 14 amino acids. Germline CDR1 and CDR2: GTSNPN and SVGIG (reference sequence).

The rearrangement joins TRBV15 to TRBJ1-1; 8 nucleotides align to TRBD1. Unmatched junction bases numbered 2, after V lost 3 bases and J lost 2 bases. This CDR3 comprises 14 residues. Germline loops: CDR1 LNHNV, CDR2 YYDKDF (reference sequence). The CDR3 loop is CATSRAGGNTEAFF. CDR3 DNA: TGTGCCACCAGCAGGGCAGGGGGCAACACTGAAGCTTTCTTT. Variable domain in full (rest from reference TRBV15 and TRBJ1-1): DAMVIQNPRYQVTQFGKPVTLSCSQTLNHNVMYWYQQKSSQAPKLLFHYYDKDFNNEADTPDNFQSRRPNTSFCFLDIRSPGLGDTAMYLCATSRAGGNTEAFFGQGTRLTVV.

V is TRBV2 and J is TRBJ2-1; 7 bases are shared with TRBD2. CDR3 length equals 14 residues. In germline, CDR1 is SNHLY, CDR2 FYNNEI. Trimming cost V 4 bases and J 0 bases; bases outside gene matches: 0. CDR3 loop: CASSGTSSYNEQFF. The CDR3 DNA reads TGTGCCAGCAGTGGGACTAGCTCCTACAATGAGCAGTTCTTC.

The chain combines TRBV11-3 with TRBJ2-2; D is unclear. This CDR3 comprises 13 residues. Trimming took off 0 bases at V and 5 bases at J, with 4 bases between the two ends. Germline CDR1 SGHNT, CDR2 YENEEA. CDR3 residues: CASSLDRTGELFF. The CDR3 nucleotides are TGTGCCAGCAGCTTAGATAGAACCGGGGAGCTGTTTTTT. The full variable domain, with the rest looked up from reference TRBV11-3 and TRBJ2-2, is EAGVVQSPRYKIIEKKQPVAFWCNPISGHNTLYWYLQNLGQGPELLIRYENEEAVDDSQLPKDRFSAERLKGVDSTLKIQPAELGDSAVYLCASSLDRTGELFFGEGSRLTVL.

The rearrangement links TRBV29-1 to TRBJ1-1; D unclear. Trimming pared 3 bases from V and 2 bases from J, leaving 10 bases between. The CDR3 covers 13 residues. Germline V gives CDR1 SQVTM, CDR2 ANQGSEA. CDR3 sequence (DNA): TGCAGCGTTGAGTCCAGCGTTAACACTGAAGCTTTCTTT. Its translation: CSVESSVNTEAFF.

The chain is built from TRBV7-8 and TRBJ1-5; D unresolved. The germline V gene has CDR1 SGHVS and CDR2 FQNEAQ. V was cut by 1 base and J by 3 bases, with 10 bases left in between. The CDR3 consists of 15 residues. Here the CDR3 reads CASSLVGQPNQPQHF. The DNA of the CDR3 is TGTGCCAGCAGCTTAGTTGGGCAACCCAATCAGCCCCAGCATTTT. The variable domain in full, completed from reference TRBV7-8 and TRBJ1-5, reads GAGVSQSPRYKVAKRGQDVALRCDPISGHVSLFWYQQALGQGPEFLTYFQNEAQLDKSGLPSDRFFAERPEGSVSTLKIQRTQQEDSAVYLCASSLVGQPNQPQHFGDGTRLSIL.

The chain recombines TRBV6-4 with TRBJ2-2, with a weak D call TRBD2 (5 bases). This CDR3 is 14 amino acids long. Germline V gene data show CDR1 as MRHNA and CDR2 as SNTAGT. V lost 10 bases and J 4 bases, leaving 16 bases between the germline ends. The CDR3 reads CATRREPITGELFF. The CDR3, as DNA: TGTGCCACCCGACGGGAACCAATCACCGGGGAGCTGTTTTTT.

This sequence joins TRBV4-2 and TRBJ2-7, with TRBD2 matching 8 bases. Trimming cost V 0 bases and J 2 bases; bases outside gene matches: 6. Looked up from germline, CDR1 is LGHNA and CDR2 is YNFKEQ. The CDR3 length is 16 residues. The CDR3 region has the DNA TGTGCCAGCAGCCAAGAGTTACGGGAGGGCCCCTACGAGCAGTACTTC. It encodes CASSQELREGPYEQYF.

The gene calls are TRBV5-1 and TRBJ2-1; 10 positions match TRBD2. Germline CDR1 SGHRS, CDR2 YFSETQ. V lost 0 bases and J lost 7; bases outside the gene matches: 7. The CDR3 spans 16 residues. The CDR3 reads CASSLGAGGPRNEQFF. The CDR3 coding sequence is TGCGCCAGCAGCTTGGGAGCGGGAGGGCCACGGAATGAGCAGTTCTTC.

The chain recombines TRBV5-1 with TRBJ2-7; D is uncertain. CDR3 length equals 12 residues. Germline V gene data show CDR1 as SGHRS and CDR2 as YFSETQ. Deletions cut 0 bases from V and 6 bases from J, with 7 bases between. The CDR3, as DNA: TGCGCCAGCAGCTTGGATGGCCTCGAGCAGTACTTC. Protein sequence: CASSLDGLEQYF.

The chain uses TRBV19 and TRBJ2-1; 8 bases agree with TRBD2. The CDR3 has 15 residues. Trimming took 3 bases from V and 6 from J; bases not matched to a gene: 7. Germline V gives CDR1 LNHDA, CDR2 SQIVND (reference sequence). CDR3 coding DNA: TGTGCCAGTAGTATTGGTTCGGGAGGGGCCAATGAGCAGTTCTTC. Amino acid sequence: CASSIGSGGANEQFF.

The rearrangement joins TRBV10-3 to TRBJ2-5, with 7 bases that match TRBD1. V gave up 2 bases and J gave up 5 bases; unmatched junction bases: 8. The CDR3 runs to 15 residues. CDR1 ENHRY and CDR2 SYGVKD come from the germline V gene. The CDR3 protein is CAISEETGVRETQYF. The DNA for the CDR3 is TGTGCCATCAGTGAGGAAACAGGGGTTCGGGAGACCCAGTACTTC.

The chain joins TRBV5-1 to TRBJ2-7; 12 positions match TRBD1. With V trimmed by 4 bases and J by 6 bases, 8 bases remained unmatched. Germline values: CDR1 SGHRS, CDR2 YFSETQ. This CDR3 spans 15 amino acids. The CDR3 DNA reads as TGCGCCAGCAGCCGGGGACAGGGGGCGCGGAGCGAGCAGTACTTC. As protein: CASSRGQGARSEQYF.